This T cell receptor beta chain comes out of a study of cytomegalovirus exposure and HLA in healthy donors. Germline loops: CDR1 MNHEY, CDR2 SMNVEV (reference sequence). The CDR3 has 17 residues. The J segment lost 4 bases and the V segment lost 0 bases, leaving 6 bases of the junction unmatched. Both 60 Vbeta primers and 13 Jbeta primers went into the PCR. This table comes from immunoSEQ multiplex PCR, and its TCRdb copy is limited to in-frame clones, with some not included. The profile shows tens of thousands of clones, more than 65% of them singletons. The receptor was derived from a woman younger than 30 in good health and CMV-seronegative. The material sequenced was PBMCs. The chain carries TRBV27 and TRBJ2-5, with TRBD2 identical over 12 bases. This chain's CDR3 is CASSLSSLAGGGETQYF. The CDR3 nucleotides are TGTGCCAGCAGTTTATCGAGCCTAGCGGGAGGGGGAGAGACCCAGTACTTC.